This T cell receptor (beta chain) was sequenced during a study of early T cells in non-severe SARS-CoV-2 infection. From germline, CDR1 is SQVTM and CDR2 ANQGSEA. This CDR3 contains 14 residues. The V and J ends lost 5 bases and 5 bases, in that order; junction bases with no gene match: 9. Attachment of unique molecular identifiers to individual cDNA molecules was performed. TCRdb processed the 5' RACE reads anew with MiXCR; each CDR3 protein has one entry. The sample includes approximately 35,000 distinct CDR3 sequences, 5.5% to 7% of them seen just once. The chain is built from TRBV29-1 and TRBJ2-7; 10 bases align to TRBD2. Sample: whole blood. The receptor comes from an adult who was a healthcare worker with PCR-confirmed SARS-CoV-2 infection or an uninfected control (not recorded which). DNA for the CDR3: TGCAGCGTTCAGCCGGGACTAGCGAGCGACGAGCAGTACTTC. Its protein is CSVQPGLASDEQYF.